These T cell receptor beta chains were read from a single sample in a study of a mutant IDH1 vaccine in newly diagnosed glioma. No antigens are known for them. The method was immunoSEQ multiplex PCR; TCRdb's version includes in-frame clones alone and lacks a portion of them. The table shows some 29,000 clones, with 80% to 85% occurring only once. This specimen was PBMCs, taken from a glioma patient whose treatment included an IDH1 peptide vaccine. The origin of the receptors is a young woman with glioma. Both conserved end residues are part of each CDR3. A D gene is named only where the DNA matches it firmly. Some rows mark clone size as missing; the rest say once, few, many or name a class of expanded clone.

cdr3_nt cdr3_aa v_call d_call j_call clone_size
TGTGCCAGCAGCCCGGGACTAGCGGGGTCGGAGACCCAGTACTTC CASSPGLAGSETQYF TRBV7-9 TRBD2 TRBJ2-5 -
TGCGCCAGCAGCCTAGCGGGGGGCCGCTACAATGAGCAGTTCTTC CASSLAGGRYNEQFF TRBV10-1 TRBD2 TRBJ2-1 -
TGTGCCAGCAGCTTGGTCGGTTGGGATCAGCCCCAGCATTTT CASSLVGWDQPQHF TRBV5-6 - TRBJ1-5 -
TGTGCCAGCAGCGCAGGGGATACGCAGTATTTT CASSAGDTQYF TRBV7-2 - TRBJ2-3 -
TGCGCCAGCAGCCAAGGCGCAGGGAATGAAAAACTGTTTTTT CASSQGAGNEKLFF TRBV4-1 - TRBJ1-4 few
TGTGCCAGCTCACCACCGATCGGCAGGGTGGGGGAGCAGTACTTC CASSPPIGRVGEQYF TRBV18 - TRBJ2-7 -
TGTGCCAGCAGAACCTTAGACAGGTTGAACACTGAAGCTTTCTTT CASRTLDRLNTEAFF TRBV5-6 - TRBJ1-1 few
TGTGCCAGCAGCTTAAGCGGGGAACCATTTCATACGCAGTATTTT CASSLSGEPFHTQYF TRBV7-2 TRBD2 TRBJ2-3 -
TGTGCCTGGAGTTCCCTCCCCTATAATTCACCCCTCCACTTT CAWSSLPYNSPLHF TRBV30 - TRBJ1-6 -
TGTGCCAGCAGCTTCGCAGGTCCAGGGCCCCAGCATTTT CASSFAGPGPQHF TRBV5-6 - TRBJ1-5 -
TGTGCCAGCGGGAAAGCATTCACCGGGGAGCTGTTTTTT CASGKAFTGELFF TRBV6-5 - TRBJ2-2 -
TGTGCCAGCAGGCAGGACAGGGGTGTGTCACCCCTCCACTTT CASRQDRGVSPLHF TRBV6-5 TRBD1 TRBJ1-6 -
TGTGCCAGCTCACCAATTTCTCTAGCGGGGGCGAACACCGGGGAGCTGTTTTTT CASSPISLAGANTGELFF TRBV18 TRBD2 TRBJ2-2 -
TGTGCCAGTAGTATAGGCCCGCTCAACACCTTC CASSIGPLNTF TRBV19 - TRBJ1-2 -
TGTGCCAGCAGCTTAGGAGACAGATTGAACACTGAAGCTTTCTTT CASSLGDRLNTEAFF TRBV13 - TRBJ1-1 -
TGTGCCAGCAGCCCGGACAGACAGACCCAAGAGACCCAGTACTTC CASSPDRQTQETQYF TRBV5-4 - TRBJ2-5 -
TGTGCCAGCAGTGGGACAGGGCCCTCGTTCGACGTCCTGACTTTC CASSGTGPSFDVLTF TRBV2 TRBD1 TRBJ2-6 -
TGTGCCAGCAGCCCCAGGGTGGCGGGGCCCTACGAGCAGTACTTC CASSPRVAGPYEQYF TRBV6-6 - TRBJ2-7 -
TGTGCCAGCAGTGGATGGGCAGGGAGGACAGATACGCAGTATTTT CASSGWAGRTDTQYF TRBV2 - TRBJ2-3 -
TGTGCCACAACCTTAGGGGGGGAGACTGAAGCTTTCTTT CATTLGGETEAFF TRBV10-3 - TRBJ1-1 -
TGTGCTAGTGGTTTGGAGCAGAACACTGAAGCTTTCTTT CASGLEQNTEAFF TRBV12-5 - TRBJ1-1 -
TGTGCCAGCAGCCTCGAGAGGGGGCGGAACACTGAAGCTTTCTTT CASSLERGRNTEAFF TRBV11-1 TRBD1 TRBJ1-1 few
TGTGCCATCAGGGGAGGGGGGCAGATGAACACTGAAGCTTTCTTT CAIRGGGQMNTEAFF TRBV10-3 - TRBJ1-1 -
TGTGCCAGTAGTAACGGACAGCTTTGGGAACAGCCCCAGCATTTT CASSNGQLWEQPQHF TRBV19 - TRBJ1-5 -
TGCGCCAGCAGCTCCCGGACAGGACACCTCTATGGCTACACCTTC CASSSRTGHLYGYTF TRBV5-1 TRBD1 TRBJ1-2 -
TGTGCCAGCAGCTCCGGGACAGGGAATGGGGGCTACACCTTC CASSSGTGNGGYTF TRBV7-2 TRBD1 TRBJ1-2 -
TGCGCCAGCAGAACCGACTTCTCTGGAAACACCATATATTTT CASRTDFSGNTIYF TRBV5-1 - TRBJ1-3 -
TGCGCCAGCAGCATTGACAGTATTGGCAATCAGCCCCAGCATTTT CASSIDSIGNQPQHF TRBV5-1 - TRBJ1-5 -
TGTGCCACCAGCCCGGTGTTCCGACGGGGTGGCACTGAAGCTTTCTTT CATSPVFRRGGTEAFF TRBV15 - TRBJ1-1 -
TGTGCCAGCAGTGTGGGACTACTCACAGATACGCAGTATTTT CASSVGLLTDTQYF TRBV6-4 TRBD2 TRBJ2-3 few
TGCGCCAGCAGCTTGGACGGGGACACTGAAGCTTTCTTT CASSLDGDTEAFF TRBV5-1 - TRBJ1-1 -
TGTGCCAGCAGCTTCGGGGAGGTAGCTTTCTTT CASSFGEVAFF TRBV11-2 - TRBJ1-1 -
TGTGCCAGCACCTTCCCACGGGATGAAAAACTGTTTTTT CASTFPRDEKLFF TRBV7-8 - TRBJ1-4 -
TGTGCCAGCAGCTTTAATTTGGAGCAGTACTTC CASSFNLEQYF TRBV7-9 - TRBJ2-7 -
TGTGCCATCCGCTGGGGGGGCTCCTACAATGAGCAGTTCTTC CAIRWGGSYNEQFF TRBV10-3 TRBD2 TRBJ2-1 -
TGCGCCAGCAGGAGGACAGGGAACTACGAGCAGTACTTC CASRRTGNYEQYF TRBV10-2 TRBD1 TRBJ2-7 -
TGTGCCAGCAGCGTATGGGCAATCGGGGGCATAGGAGATACGCAGTATTTT CASSVWAIGGIGDTQYF TRBV9 - TRBJ2-3 -
TGTGCCAGCTCACCACGGAGTTCCCCGGACACTGAAGCTTTCTTT CASSPRSSPDTEAFF TRBV18 - TRBJ1-1 -
TGTGCCAGAAGCTTGGGGGCCGGAGACGGGGTGGATACGCAGTATTTT CARSLGAGDGVDTQYF TRBV5-3 - TRBJ2-3 once
TGTGCCAGCAGCTTAAGTAGCGGGGCGATGAACACCGGGGAGCTGTTTTTT CASSLSSGAMNTGELFF TRBV7-6 TRBD2 TRBJ2-2 -
TGTGCCAGCAGTTCAGGGGGCGAGGGCTACACCTTC CASSSGGEGYTF TRBV6-6 TRBD1 TRBJ1-2 -
TGTGCCTGGAGTGAACAGGAGAACACTGAAGCTTTCTTT CAWSEQENTEAFF TRBV30 - TRBJ1-1 few
TGCGCCAGCAGTCCCGGGGGATCAAACACTGAAGCTTTCTTT CASSPGGSNTEAFF TRBV5-1 - TRBJ1-1 -
TGTGCCAGCAGCTTGGGGGACCGGCCCCAGCATTTT CASSLGDRPQHF TRBV5-6 - TRBJ1-5 -
TGTGCCAGCAGCATCAGGACAGGGACGGATACGCAGTATTTT CASSIRTGTDTQYF TRBV13 TRBD1 TRBJ2-3 -
TGTGCCTGGAGGGACAGGCGACTCTCTGGAAACACCATATATTTT CAWRDRRLSGNTIYF TRBV30 TRBD1 TRBJ1-3 -
TGTGCCAGCAGCTTGGGGGCGAAAAAACTGTTTTTT CASSLGAKKLFF TRBV7-2 - TRBJ1-4 -
TGCAGCGTCGCCGGCAGGGTAGAAAGCTACGAGCAGTACTTC CSVAGRVESYEQYF TRBV29-1 - TRBJ2-7 -
TGTGCCAGCAGGTCCCGGGACCAGGGAACCGGGGAGCTGTTTTTT CASRSRDQGTGELFF TRBV2 - TRBJ2-2 -
TGTGCCAGCTCACCCTCGTACCTGGGGGCCGGGGAGCTGTTTTTT CASSPSYLGAGELFF TRBV18 - TRBJ2-2 -
TGTGCCAGCGGTGCCCTTCTTCCTGAAGCTTTCTTT CASGALLPEAFF TRBV2 - TRBJ1-1 -
TGTGCCAGCAGCGTGACTAGCTTGAGTAGGAATGAGCAGTTCTTC CASSVTSLSRNEQFF TRBV9 TRBD2 TRBJ2-1 -
TGCGCCAGCAGCCAAGGAAACCATGGCTACACCTTC CASSQGNHGYTF TRBV4-1 - TRBJ1-2 -
TGTGCCAGCTCACCACCGATGAAGGTCGGGAACGAGCAGTACTTC CASSPPMKVGNEQYF TRBV18 - TRBJ2-7 -
TGTGCCAGTAGTCCGAGCAGTGGATACCTCTATGGCTACACCTTC CASSPSSGYLYGYTF TRBV19 - TRBJ1-2 -
TGTGCCAGCAGCCCTGGGGACTATGGCTACACCTTC CASSPGDYGYTF TRBV14 - TRBJ1-2 -
TGTGCCAGTATGATAGTCAACAGTAATCAGCCCCAGCATTTT CASMIVNSNQPQHF TRBV19 - TRBJ1-5 -
TGTGCCAGCAGCCATAGTAGTGCAGATACGCAGTATTTT CASSHSSADTQYF TRBV14 - TRBJ2-3 -
TGTGCCAGCAGGGCCGGGACAGGGAGCGGAAAACTGTTTTTT CASRAGTGSGKLFF TRBV6-5 TRBD1 TRBJ1-4 -
TGTGCCAGCAAAGCACTCAGGGGCCAGGGGGAGACCCAGTACTTC CASKALRGQGETQYF TRBV6-5 - TRBJ2-5 -